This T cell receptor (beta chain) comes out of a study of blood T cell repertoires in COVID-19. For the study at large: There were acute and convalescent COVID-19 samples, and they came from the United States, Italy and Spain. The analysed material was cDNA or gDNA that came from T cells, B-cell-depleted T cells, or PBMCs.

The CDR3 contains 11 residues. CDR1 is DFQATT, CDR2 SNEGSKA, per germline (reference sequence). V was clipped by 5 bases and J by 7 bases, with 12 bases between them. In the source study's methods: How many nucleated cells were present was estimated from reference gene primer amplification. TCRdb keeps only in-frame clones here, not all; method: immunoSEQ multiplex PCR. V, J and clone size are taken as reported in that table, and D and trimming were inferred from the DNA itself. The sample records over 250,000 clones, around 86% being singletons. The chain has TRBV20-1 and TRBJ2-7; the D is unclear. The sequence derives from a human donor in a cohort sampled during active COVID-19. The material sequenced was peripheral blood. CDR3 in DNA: TGCAGTGCTTCCCTATCGCGGGAGCAGTACTTC. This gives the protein CSASLSREQYF.